What follows is one T cell receptor beta chain and its context. Its specificity is unknown. The data are from a study of cytomegalovirus exposure and HLA in healthy donors. Study-wide results and limits: In a later analysis, TCR beta V- and J-gene trimming showed a link to a missense DCLRE1C variant.

Germline V gene data show CDR1 as PRHDT and CDR2 as FYEKMQ (reference sequence). The V gene lost 5 bases and the J gene lost 0 bases, with 8 bases spanning the gap. The CDR3 is 13 residues long. A multiplex PCR was run with 60 Vbeta primers and 13 Jbeta primers. Profiling relied on immunoSEQ multiplex PCR, and the TCRdb table lists in-frame clones only, not all of them. This table holds 130,000 or so clones, about three quarters found once. This rearrangement joins TRBV13 to TRBJ2-7; D may be TRBD1 (7 bases). The TCR sequence derives from a man aged 40-49 years in good health and CMV-seronegative. Sequenced input: PBMCs. The DNA for the CDR3 is TGTGCCAGCAGCCAGGGGGGCTCCTACGAGCAGTACTTC. This gives the protein CASSQGGSYEQYF.